This T cell receptor beta chain was obtained from a study of T cell changes during pregnancy in multiple sclerosis. The length of the CDR3 is 13 residues. Germline-derived CDR1 and CDR2 are SNHLY and FYNNEI. Trimming took 10 bases from V and 4 from J; bases not matched to a gene: 6. TCRdb keeps only in-frame clones here, not all; method: immunoSEQ multiplex PCR. The data show 90,000 or so clones, nearly 95% seen once. The receptor was derived from a female donor in good health, enrolled as a control in a pregnancy study. The sample consisted of peripheral blood, taken after pregnancy. This chain joins TRBV2 and TRBJ2-3, with 9 bases matching TRBD2. CDR3 sequence reads: CATKREDSDTQYF. The DNA for the CDR3 is TGTGCCACCAAGCGGGAGGACTCAGATACGCAGTATTTT.